This TCR beta chain was identified during a study of blood T cell repertoires in COVID-19. Overall study context: Italy, Spain and the United States were the sources of the convalescent and acute COVID-19 samples. PBMCs, B-cell-depleted T cells, or T cells were the source of the cDNA or gDNA that made up the material.

Per the authors' pipeline: Reference gene primer amplification yielded estimated nucleated cell counts. Measured with immunoSEQ multiplex PCR; TCRdb has only the in-frame clones, and not every one. V and J calls and clone size are copied from that table; D and trimming were computed from the DNA. The sample yields over 200,000 clones, 75% to 85% seen once. The V and J ends lost 4 bases and 3 bases respectively, with 14 bases between them. This CDR3 has 14 amino acids. Germline values: CDR1 SGHDT, CDR2 YYEEEE. This clonotype was sampled from a man aged 35-49 years who had recovered from COVID-19. The specimen was peripheral blood. This chain links TRBV5-6 with TRBJ2-7; unclear D gene. Here the CDR3 DNA reads TGTGCCAGCAGCATTGGTTTCTCAGACTACGAGCAGTACTTC. It codes for CASSIGFSDYEQYF.